This T cell receptor beta chain was profiled in a study of cytomegalovirus exposure and HLA in healthy donors. The study's findings and limits: A later analysis linked some 17,000 TCR beta sequences to HLA alleles at 0.05 false discovery rate.

V shed 2 bases, J shed 7 bases, and the junction held 9 bases outside the gene matches. Germline V gives CDR1 SGHTA, CDR2 FQGNSA. The CDR3 contains 15 residues. Turning to this clone: Its cognate antigen is unknown.

With 60 Vbeta and 13 Jbeta primers, the PCR was carried out. The data were produced by immunoSEQ multiplex PCR, yet TCRdb's version contains in-frame clones alone and is incomplete. Here the sample spans about 140,000 clones, nearly 90% being singletons. Among the donors, all were healthy bone marrow donors. Sequencing was performed on PBMCs. This chain joins TRBV7-2 and TRBJ2-7; 9 bases align to TRBD1. The clonotype comes from a woman aged 40-49 years in good health and CMV-seronegative. CDR3 DNA sequence: TGTGCCAGCAGCTTATATGGACAGGGGCTCCGGGAGCAGTACTTC. It translates to CASSLYGQGLREQYF.